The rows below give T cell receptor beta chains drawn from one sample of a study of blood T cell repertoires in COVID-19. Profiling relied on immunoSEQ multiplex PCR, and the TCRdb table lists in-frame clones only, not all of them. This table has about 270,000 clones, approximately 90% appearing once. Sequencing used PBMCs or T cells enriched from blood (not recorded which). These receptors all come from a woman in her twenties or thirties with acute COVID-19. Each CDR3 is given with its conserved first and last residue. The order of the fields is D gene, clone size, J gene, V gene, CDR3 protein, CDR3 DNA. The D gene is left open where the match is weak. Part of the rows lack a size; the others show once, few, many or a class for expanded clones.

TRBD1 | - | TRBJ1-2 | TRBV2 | CASRTIRDRFYGYTF | TGTGCCAGCAGAACGATCCGGGACAGATTCTATGGCTACACCTTC
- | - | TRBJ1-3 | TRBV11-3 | CASSLAGNTIYF | TGTGCCAGCAGCCTTGCTGGAAACACCATATATTTT
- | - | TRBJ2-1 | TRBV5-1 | CASSFPVGGTYNEQFF | TGCGCCAGCAGCTTCCCTGTGGGCGGGACCTACAATGAGCAGTTCTTC
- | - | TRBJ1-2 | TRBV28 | CASSLLQGNYGYTF | TGTGCCAGCAGTTTACTACAGGGAAACTATGGCTACACCTTC
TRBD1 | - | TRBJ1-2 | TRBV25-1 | CASTRQGSNYGYTF | TGTGCCAGCACACGACAGGGCAGTAACTATGGCTACACCTTC
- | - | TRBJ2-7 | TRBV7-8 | CASSQRFNEQYF | TGTGCCAGCAGCCAGAGATTTAACGAGCAGTACTTC
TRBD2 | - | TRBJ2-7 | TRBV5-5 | CASSSTSGRETSYEQYF | TGTGCCAGCAGCTCCACTAGCGGGAGGGAAACCTCCTACGAGCAGTACTTC
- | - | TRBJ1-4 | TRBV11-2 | CASSTPNEKLFF | TGTGCCAGCAGTACTCCCAACGAAAAACTGTTTTTT
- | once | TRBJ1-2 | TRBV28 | CASSSHGHGYTF | TGTGCCAGCAGTTCTCATGGGCATGGCTACACCTTC
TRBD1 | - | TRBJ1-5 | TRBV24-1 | CATRDRDSNQPQHF | TGTGCCACCCGGGACAGGGACAGCAATCAGCCCCAGCATTTT
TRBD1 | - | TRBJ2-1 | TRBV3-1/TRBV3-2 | CASSQGDRAYNEQFF | TGTGCCAGCAGCCAAGGGGACAGGGCCTACAATGAGCAGTTCTTC